The rows below give T cell receptor beta chains drawn from one sample of a study of PD-L1 blockade in urothelial cancer. The protocol was immunoSEQ multiplex PCR, while the TCRdb copy is restricted to in-frame clones and leaves out a portion. The sample has 85,000 to 95,000 clones, nearly 90% seen once. The source was PBMCs, collected around atezolizumab (anti-PD-L1) treatment. The receptors shown here come from a man aged 60 to 69 with urothelial cancer. Both conserved end residues are part of each CDR3. Each record gives: clone size, CDR3 length, V gene, D gene, J gene, CDR3 protein, CDR3 DNA. The D gene is left open where the match is weak. Expanded clones get a size class; other rows say once, few or many, or leave the size out.

>NA|13|TRBV7-9|NA|TRBJ2-5
CASSSGSQETQYF
TGTGCCAGCAGCTCGGGGAGCCAAGAGACCCAGTACTTC
>once|13|TRBV6-5|NA|TRBJ1-5
CASSYEANQPQHF
TGTGCCAGCAGTTACGAAGCCAATCAGCCCCAGCATTTT
>NA|14|TRBV11-2|TRBD2|TRBJ2-1
CASRIAGSYNEQFF
TGTGCCAGCAGAATAGCGGGCTCCTACAATGAGCAGTTCTTC
>NA|14|TRBV6-1|NA|TRBJ2-1
CASSEVVGRNEQFF
TGTGCCAGCAGTGAAGTTGTGGGGAGGAATGAGCAGTTCTTC
>NA|14|TRBV18|TRBD1|TRBJ2-1
CASSRGTGGNEQFF
TGTGCCAGCTCACGAGGGACAGGGGGCAATGAGCAGTTCTTC
>NA|17|TRBV10-3|TRBD1|TRBJ1-1
CAISGGAGQGVHTEAFF
TGTGCCATCAGTGGGGGCGCGGGACAGGGTGTTCACACTGAAGCTTTCTTT
>NA|16|TRBV7-2|TRBD1|TRBJ2-2
CASSSVGTAATGELFF
TGTGCCAGCAGCTCTGTCGGGACAGCAGCTACCGGGGAGCTGTTTTTT
>NA|14|TRBV4-3|NA|TRBJ1-1
CASSQERVGTEAFF
TGCGCCAGCAGCCAAGAGAGGGTCGGGACTGAAGCTTTCTTT
>NA|18|TRBV23-1|TRBD1|TRBJ2-2
CASSQSPGQVGVYGELFF
TGCGCCAGCAGTCAATCGCCCGGACAGGTGGGGGTCTACGGGGAGCTGTTTTTT
>NA|12|TRBV7-9|NA|TRBJ2-3
CASSLSTDTQYF
TGTGCCAGCAGCTTATCTACAGATACGCAGTATTTT
>NA|16|TRBV6-5|TRBD2|TRBJ2-7
CASSYSKEGGTYEQYF
TGTGCCAGCAGTTACTCGAAAGAGGGAGGGACCTACGAGCAGTACTTC
>NA|17|TRBV7-3|NA|TRBJ2-7
CASSLPRLMADSYEQYF
TGTGCCAGCAGCTTACCCCGCCTTATGGCGGACTCCTACGAGCAGTACTTC
>NA|16|TRBV21-1|NA|TRBJ2-7
CASSNGGLADTYEQYF
TGTGCCAGCAGCAACGGAGGACTAGCGGATACCTACGAGCAGTACTTC
>NA|16|TRBV4-1|NA|TRBJ1-3
CASSQDHEGDGNTIYF
TGCGCCAGCAGCCAAGATCATGAAGGGGATGGAAACACCATATATTTT
>NA|16|TRBV5-8|TRBD1|TRBJ2-1
CASSSETGTGNNEQFF
TGTGCCAGCAGCTCTGAAACCGGGACAGGGAACAATGAGCAGTTCTTC
>NA|15|TRBV19|NA|TRBJ1-5
CASKEGGGSNQPQHF
TGTGCCAGTAAGGAGGGTGGCGGTAGCAATCAGCCCCAGCATTTT
>NA|16|TRBV27|NA|TRBJ2-3
CASSVTGLPTTDTQYF
TGTGCCAGCAGTGTGACAGGTTTACCAACCACAGATACGCAGTATTTT
>few|14|TRBV7-9|NA|TRBJ1-2
CASSTGQPNYGYTF
TGTGCCAGCAGCACTGGACAGCCTAACTATGGCTACACCTTC
>NA|14|TRBV6-5|TRBD1|TRBJ2-7
CASRIRDRGYEQYF
TGTGCCAGCAGGATCCGGGACAGGGGCTACGAGCAGTACTTC
>NA|13|TRBV4-2|NA|TRBJ2-1
CASSQGLWDEQFF
TGTGCCAGCAGCCAAGGACTGTGGGATGAGCAGTTCTTC
>NA|13|TRBV27|NA|TRBJ1-6
CASSLYQGTPLHF
TGTGCCAGCAGTTTATATCAGGGCACACCCCTCCACTTT
>NA|16|TRBV4-1|TRBD2|TRBJ2-3
CASSLLAGTSTDTQYF
TGCGCCAGCAGCCTACTAGCGGGGACTAGCACAGATACGCAGTATTTT
>NA|13|TRBV5-4|TRBD1|TRBJ2-7
CASSSRQGYEQYF
TGTGCCAGCAGCTCCCGACAGGGCTACGAGCAGTACTTC
>NA|13|TRBV2|NA|TRBJ1-5
CASRAQGNQPQHF
TGTGCCAGCAGGGCACAGGGAAATCAGCCCCAGCATTTT
>once|14|TRBV5-5|NA|TRBJ2-7
CASSLSVSSYEQYF
TGTGCCAGCAGCTTGTCTGTCAGTTCTTACGAGCAGTACTTC
>NA|10|TRBV10-3|NA|TRBJ2-7
CAIRDIHQYF
TGTGCCATCAGGGACATCCATCAGTACTTC
>NA|15|TRBV5-4|TRBD1|TRBJ1-2
CASSLVGRGREGYTF
TGTGCCAGCAGCTTGGTCGGCAGGGGGCGAGAGGGCTACACCTTC
>NA|17|TRBV7-9|TRBD1|TRBJ1-6
CASSFGRTGGRNSPLHF
TGTGCCAGCAGCTTTGGCCGGACAGGGGGCAGGAATTCACCCCTCCACTTT
>NA|14|TRBV5-1|NA|TRBJ1-4
CASKTGLWDEKLFF
TGCGCCAGCAAAACGGGGTTATGGGATGAAAAACTGTTTTTT
>NA|14|TRBV5-4|NA|TRBJ2-3
CASSLRRDTDTQYF
TGTGCCAGCAGCTTGAGGCGGGACACAGATACGCAGTATTTT
>NA|14|TRBV5-1|NA|TRBJ2-5
CASSLSGDQETQYF
TGCGCCAGCAGCTTGTCAGGGGACCAAGAGACCCAGTACTTC
>NA|14|TRBV4-3|NA|TRBJ1-3
CASSQDISGNTIYF
TGCGCCAGCAGCCAAGATATATCTGGAAACACCATATATTTT
>NA|17|TRBV4-3|TRBD2|TRBJ2-1
CASSQAGLAGSADEQFF
TGCGCCAGCAGCCAAGCCGGACTAGCGGGGAGCGCAGATGAGCAGTTCTTC
>NA|17|TRBV19|TRBD1|TRBJ2-5
CASSIELGTGTTETQYF
TGTGCCAGTAGTATAGAGTTGGGGACAGGGACGACGGAGACCCAGTACTTC
>NA|13|TRBV19|NA|TRBJ2-7
CASSMRTVDEQYF
TGTGCCAGTAGTATGAGGACAGTCGACGAGCAGTACTTC
>NA|16|TRBV28|TRBD2|TRBJ2-2
CASSFSGRARTGELFF
TGTGCCAGCAGTTTTAGCGGGAGGGCCCGAACCGGGGAGCTGTTTTTT
>NA|15|TRBV13|NA|TRBJ2-4
CASSLSRGPKNIQYF
TGTGCCAGCAGCTTATCCAGGGGTCCCAAAAACATTCAGTACTTC
>once|15|TRBV10-1|TRBD2|TRBJ2-1
CASSVARGGSAEQFF
TGCGCCAGCAGTGTGGCGCGGGGGGGTTCAGCTGAGCAGTTCTTC
>NA|17|TRBV4-3|TRBD2|TRBJ2-3
CASSQDVAGGLADTQYF
TGCGCCAGCAGCCAAGATGTAGCGGGGGGGCTAGCAGATACGCAGTATTTT
>NA|13|TRBV2|NA|TRBJ1-4
CASGRGTNEKLFF
TGTGCAAGCGGTCGCGGAACGAATGAAAAACTGTTTTTT
>NA|20|TRBV4-1|TRBD1|TRBJ1-4
CASSRRVPGQGSGWEEKLFF
TGCGCCAGCAGCCGGAGGGTCCCGGGACAGGGGTCAGGTTGGGAAGAAAAACTGTTTTTT
>NA|16|TRBV2|NA|TRBJ2-5
CASSRLDMTNTETQYF
TGTGCCAGCAGTAGACTGGACATGACGAACACGGAGACCCAGTACTTC